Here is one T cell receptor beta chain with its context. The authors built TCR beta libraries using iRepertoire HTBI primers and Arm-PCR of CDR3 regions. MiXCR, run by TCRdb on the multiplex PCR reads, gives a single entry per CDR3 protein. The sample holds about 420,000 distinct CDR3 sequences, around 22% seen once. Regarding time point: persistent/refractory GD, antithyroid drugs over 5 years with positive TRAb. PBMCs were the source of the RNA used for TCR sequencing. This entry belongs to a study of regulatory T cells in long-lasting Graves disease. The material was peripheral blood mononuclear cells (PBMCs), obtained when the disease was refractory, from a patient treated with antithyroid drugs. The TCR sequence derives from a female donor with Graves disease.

CDR3 sequence: CASSLETKAEAFF. In DNA, the CDR3 is TGCGCCAGCAGCTTGGAGACAAAGGCTGAAGCTTTCTTT. V gene TRBV5-1 combines with J gene TRBJ1-1; D unclear. There are 13 residues in the CDR3. Germline V gene lookup returns CDR1 SGHRS and CDR2 YFSETQ. V dropped 0 bases and J dropped 6 bases, with 9 bases sitting between them.